The 10 T cell receptor beta chains below all came from one sample that was sequenced in a study of shared clonotypes between healthy human individuals. Assay: immunoSEQ multiplex PCR; the TCRdb copy retains only in-frame clones and omits some. The repertoire consists of under 1,900,000 clones, with 98% occurring once and the leading ten covering about 0.4%. Sequencing was done on a sample of naive CD4+ T cells sorted from blood. Noted subset: CD45RA+ positively selected. These receptors originate from a man aged 25 to 45 in good health.

The chain joins TRBV5-1 to TRBJ2-3, with a weak D call TRBD1 (5 bases). In germline, CDR1 is SGHRS, CDR2 YFSETQ. V lost 4 bases to trimming and J lost 6 bases, with 15 bases between them. There are 14 residues in the CDR3. The CDR3 bases are TGCGCCAGCAGCCCAATCCTCAGGGTGGATACGCAGTATTTT. Translated: CASSPILRVDTQYF.

This chain joins TRBV5-1 and TRBJ2-1; 10 nucleotides line up with TRBD2. V lost 6 bases and J lost 8; bases outside the gene matches: 8. Looked up from germline, CDR1 is SGHRS and CDR2 is YFSETQ. CDR3 length: 14 amino acids. For the CDR3, the DNA is TGCGCCAGCAAACTAGCGGGATTAGAATATGAGCAGTTCTTC. Translated: CASKLAGLEYEQFF.

The chain is built from TRBV7-2 and TRBJ2-1; 11 bases fit TRBD2. V gave up 6 bases and J gave up 0 bases; unmatched junction bases: 7. Germline V CDR1 and CDR2: SGHTA, FQGNSA. The CDR3 is 17 amino acids. DNA for the CDR3: TGTGCCAGCAGTGGGACTAGCGGTTCGAGCTCCTACAATGAGCAGTTCTTC. This sequence encodes CASSGTSGSSSYNEQFF. Full variable domain (outside the CDR3, taken from reference TRBV7-2 and TRBJ2-1): GAGVSQSPSNKVTEKGKDVELRCDPISGHTALYWYRQSLGQGLEFLIYFQGNSAPDKSGLPSDRFSAERTGGSVSTLTIQRTQQEDSAVYLCASSGTSGSSSYNEQFFGPGTRLTVL.

With regard to this clone: Different DNA sequences within this sample yield the same CDR3. The chain is built from TRBV5-1 and TRBJ1-4, with D tentatively TRBD1 (5 bases). V lost 4 bases to trimming and J lost 4 bases, with 11 bases between them. Germline V lookup: CDR1 SGHRS, CDR2 YFSETQ. This CDR3 contains 14 residues. CDR3 loop: CASSPGTVNEKLFF. The DNA for the CDR3 is TGCGCCAGCAGCCCAGGGACGGTTAATGAAAAACTGTTTTTT.

The chain carries TRBV28 and TRBJ2-3; D unresolved. The CDR3 is 14 amino acids. The germline V and J ends were trimmed by 3 bases and 2 bases, with 9 bases remaining between them. CDR1 and CDR2 (germline): MDHEN, SYDVKM. This chain's CDR3 is CASSFGEVTDTQYF. The CDR3 region has the DNA TGTGCCAGCAGTTTCGGCGAGGTCACAGATACGCAGTATTTT.

This clone appeared once. The chain carries TRBV6-5 and TRBJ1-1; TRBD1 matches at 7 bases. V shed 5 bases, J shed 0 bases, and the junction held 6 bases outside the gene matches. This CDR3 has 15 amino acids. From germline, CDR1 is MNHEY and CDR2 SVGAGI. This CDR3 reads CASSLQGVMNTEAFF. For the CDR3, the DNA is TGTGCCAGCAGTCTTCAGGGGGTGATGAACACTGAAGCTTTCTTT.

The chain couples TRBV28 to TRBJ1-2; TRBD1 aligns across 9 bases. Losses at the gene ends were 4 bases for V and 11 bases for J; bases not matched to a gene: 5. This CDR3 spans 12 amino acids. Germline V CDR1 and CDR2: MDHEN, SYDVKM. The chain's CDR3 is CASSSQGARYTF. The CDR3 DNA follows: TGTGCCAGCAGTTCACAGGGGGCGAGATACACCTTC.

The chain employs TRBV5-1 and TRBJ2-7, with TRBD2 identical over 10 bases. Germline CDR1 is SGHRS and CDR2 is YFSETQ. The CDR3 covers 15 residues. The ends lost 2 bases at V and 2 bases at J; junction bases unmatched: 4. The CDR3 nucleotides are TGCGCCAGCAGCTTTACTAGCGGGGCCGCCTACGAGCAGTACTTC. The encoded protein is CASSFTSGAAYEQYF.

The chain joins TRBV18 to TRBJ1-2, with a tentative D call TRBD1 (6 bases). Germline loops: CDR1 KGHSH, CDR2 LQKENI. The CDR3 is 13 amino acids. Trimming left V 8 bases short and J 4 bases short, with 14 bases between. CDR3 bases: TGTGCCAGCAGCGACAGGCCGCGCTATGGCTACACCTTC. Residues: CASSDRPRYGYTF.

V is TRBV25-1 and J is TRBJ2-5; 9 bases map to TRBD2. J gave up 5 bases and V 4 bases, and 5 bases lay outside the gene matches. The CDR3 runs to 14 residues. CDR1 and CDR2 (germline): MGHDK, SYGVNS. CDR3 protein: CASSAMAGGETQYF. The CDR3 region has the DNA TGTGCCAGCAGTGCCATGGCGGGGGGGGAGACCCAGTACTTC.